The source of this T cell receptor (beta chain) is a study of cytomegalovirus exposure and HLA in healthy donors. In the study overall: Unique TCRs numbering roughly 85 million, obtained from HLA-typed donors, made up an early data release.

Note on this clone: The target antigen is unknown.

Primers: 60 Vbeta forward and 13 Jbeta reverse. The data were produced by immunoSEQ multiplex PCR, yet TCRdb's version contains in-frame clones alone and is incomplete. The table records 75,000 to 90,000 clones, around 80% of them present only once. CDR1 is SGDLS, CDR2 YYNGEE, per germline. The CDR3 is made up of 14 amino acids. The germline V and J ends were trimmed by 3 bases and 5 bases, with 12 bases remaining between them. Findings of the study overall: Segments of the TCR beta V type were, in most cases, productive about 90% or about 30% of the time in an earlier analysis.

This chain links TRBV9 with TRBJ2-1; possible D gene TRBD2, 5 bases. Input material: PBMCs. The receptor was isolated from a human donor in good health. CDR3 nucleotide sequence: TGTGCCAGCAGCGGTACTAGAAGCCACAATGAGCAGTTCTTC. It translates to CASSGTRSHNEQFF.